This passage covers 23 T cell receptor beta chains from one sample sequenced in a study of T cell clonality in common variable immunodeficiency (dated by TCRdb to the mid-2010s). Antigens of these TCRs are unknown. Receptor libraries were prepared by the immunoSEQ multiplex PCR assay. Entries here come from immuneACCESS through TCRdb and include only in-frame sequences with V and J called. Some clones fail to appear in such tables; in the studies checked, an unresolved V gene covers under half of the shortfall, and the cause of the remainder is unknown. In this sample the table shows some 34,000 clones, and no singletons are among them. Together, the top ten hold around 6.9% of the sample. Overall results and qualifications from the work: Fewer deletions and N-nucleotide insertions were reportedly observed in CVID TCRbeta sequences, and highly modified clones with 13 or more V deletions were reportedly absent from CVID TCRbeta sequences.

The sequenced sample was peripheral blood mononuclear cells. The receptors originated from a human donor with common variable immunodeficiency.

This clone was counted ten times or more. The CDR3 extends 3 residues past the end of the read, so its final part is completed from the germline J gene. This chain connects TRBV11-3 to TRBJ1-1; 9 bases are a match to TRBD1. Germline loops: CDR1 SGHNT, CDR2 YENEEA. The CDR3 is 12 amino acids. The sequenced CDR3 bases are TGTGCCAGCAGCAGGGACAGGGCAAGG. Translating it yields CASSRDRAR. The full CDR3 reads CASSRDRARAFF.

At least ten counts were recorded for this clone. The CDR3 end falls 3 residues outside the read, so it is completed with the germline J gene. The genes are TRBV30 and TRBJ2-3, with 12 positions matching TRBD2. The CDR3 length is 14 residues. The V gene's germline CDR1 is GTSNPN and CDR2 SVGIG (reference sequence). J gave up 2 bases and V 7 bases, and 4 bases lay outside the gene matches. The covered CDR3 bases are TGTGCCTCCGGACTAGCGGGAAACACAGATACG. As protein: CASGLAGNTDT. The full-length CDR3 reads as CASGLAGNTDTQYF. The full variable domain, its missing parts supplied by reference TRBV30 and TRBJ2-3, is SQTIHQWPATLVQPVGSPLSLECTVEGTSNPNLYWYRQAAGRGLQLLFYSVGIGQISSEVPQNLSASRPQDRQFILSSKKLLLSDSGFYLCASGLAGNTDTQYFGPGTRLTVL.

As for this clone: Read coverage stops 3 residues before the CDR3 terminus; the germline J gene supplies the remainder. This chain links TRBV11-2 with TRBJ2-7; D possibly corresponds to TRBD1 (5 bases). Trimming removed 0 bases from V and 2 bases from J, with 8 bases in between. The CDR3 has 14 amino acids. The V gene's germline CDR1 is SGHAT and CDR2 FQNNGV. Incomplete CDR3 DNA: TGTGCCAGCAGCTTAGAACAGGCTGCCTACGAG. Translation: CASSLEQAAYE. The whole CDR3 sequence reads CASSLEQAAYEQYF. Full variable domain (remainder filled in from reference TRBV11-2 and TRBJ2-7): EAGVAQSPRYKIIEKRQSVAFWCNPISGHATLYWYQQILGQGPKLLIQFQNNGVVDDSQLPKDRFSAERLKGVDSTLKIQPAKLEDSAVYLCASSLEQAAYEQYFGPGTRLTVT.

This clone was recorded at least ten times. The DNA read from the CDR3 is TGTGCCAGCAGCTTAGGGGACAGTTGGAATCAGCCC. Its translation: CASSLGDSWNQP. The entire CDR3 reads CASSLGDSWNQPQHF. The chain links TRBV7-2 to TRBJ1-5, with TRBD1 identical over 7 bases. The sequenced fragment ends 3 residues before the CDR3 boundary, so the rest is inferred from the germline J gene. J gave up 4 bases and V 1 base, and 4 bases lay outside the gene matches. Germline V CDR1 and CDR2: SGHTA, FQGNSA. The CDR3 is 15 residues long.

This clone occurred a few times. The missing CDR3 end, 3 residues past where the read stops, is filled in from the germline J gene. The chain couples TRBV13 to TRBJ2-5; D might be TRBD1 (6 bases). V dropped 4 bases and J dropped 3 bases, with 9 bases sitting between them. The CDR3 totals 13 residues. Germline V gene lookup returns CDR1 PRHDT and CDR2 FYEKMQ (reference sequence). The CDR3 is CASSSRTEETQYF. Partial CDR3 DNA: TGTGCCAGCAGCTCAAGGACAGAAGAGACC. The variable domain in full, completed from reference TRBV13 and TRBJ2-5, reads AAGVIQSPRHLIKEKRETATLKCYPIPRHDTVYWYQQGPGQDPQFLISFYEKMQSDKGSIPDRFSAQQFSDYHSELNMSSLELGDSALYFCASSSRTEETQYFGPGTRLLVL.

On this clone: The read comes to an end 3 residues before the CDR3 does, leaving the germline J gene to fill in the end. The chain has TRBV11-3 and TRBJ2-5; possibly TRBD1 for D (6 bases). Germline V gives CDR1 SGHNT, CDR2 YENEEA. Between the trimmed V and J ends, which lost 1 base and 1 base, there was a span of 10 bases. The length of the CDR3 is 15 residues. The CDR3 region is CASSLVGQSQETQYF. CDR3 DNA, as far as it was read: TGTGCCAGCAGCTTAGTCGGACAGTCCCAAGAGACC.

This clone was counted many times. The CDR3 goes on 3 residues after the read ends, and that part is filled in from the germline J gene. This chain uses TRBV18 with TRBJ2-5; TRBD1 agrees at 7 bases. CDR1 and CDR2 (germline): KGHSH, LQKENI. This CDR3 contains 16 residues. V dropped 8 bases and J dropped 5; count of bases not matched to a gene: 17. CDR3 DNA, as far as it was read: TGTGCCAGCCTCGACTTGTCTAAAGGGGGCCGGGAGACC. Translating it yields CASLDLSKGGRET. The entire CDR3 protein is CASLDLSKGGRETQYF.

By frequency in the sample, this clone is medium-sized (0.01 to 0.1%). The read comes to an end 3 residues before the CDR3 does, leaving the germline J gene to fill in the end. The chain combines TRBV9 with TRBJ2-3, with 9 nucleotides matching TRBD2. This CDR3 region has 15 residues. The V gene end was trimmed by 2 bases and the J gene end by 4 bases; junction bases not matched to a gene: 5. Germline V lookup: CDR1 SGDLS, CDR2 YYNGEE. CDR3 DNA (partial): TGTGCCAGCAGCGTTAGCGGGAGCCCGCCAGATACG. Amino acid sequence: CASSVSGSPPDT. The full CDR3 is CASSVSGSPPDTQYF.

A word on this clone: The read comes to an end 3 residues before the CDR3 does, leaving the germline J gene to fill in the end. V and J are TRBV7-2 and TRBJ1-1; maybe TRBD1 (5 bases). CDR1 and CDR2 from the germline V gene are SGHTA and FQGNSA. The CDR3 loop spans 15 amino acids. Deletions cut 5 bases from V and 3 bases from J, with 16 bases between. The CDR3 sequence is CASSVSGGAHTEAFF. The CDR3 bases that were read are TGTGCCAGCAGCGTCTCAGGAGGGGCGCACACTGAA.

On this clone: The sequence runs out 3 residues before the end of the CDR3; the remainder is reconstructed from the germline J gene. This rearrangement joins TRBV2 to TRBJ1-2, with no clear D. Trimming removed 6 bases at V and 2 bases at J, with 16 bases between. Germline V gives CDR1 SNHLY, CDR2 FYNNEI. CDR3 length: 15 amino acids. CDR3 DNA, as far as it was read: TGTGCCAGCAGCCTAGCGGGGATGTCGAACTATGGC. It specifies CASSLAGMSNYG. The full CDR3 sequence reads CASSLAGMSNYGYTF.

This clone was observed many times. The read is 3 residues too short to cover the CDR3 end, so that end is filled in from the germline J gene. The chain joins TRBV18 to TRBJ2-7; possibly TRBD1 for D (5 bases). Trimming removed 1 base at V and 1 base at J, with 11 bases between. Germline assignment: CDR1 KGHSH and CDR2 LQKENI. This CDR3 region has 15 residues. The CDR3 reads CASSPRAGPSYEQYF. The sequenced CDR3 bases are TGTGCCAGCTCACCACGGGCAGGGCCTTCCTACGAG.

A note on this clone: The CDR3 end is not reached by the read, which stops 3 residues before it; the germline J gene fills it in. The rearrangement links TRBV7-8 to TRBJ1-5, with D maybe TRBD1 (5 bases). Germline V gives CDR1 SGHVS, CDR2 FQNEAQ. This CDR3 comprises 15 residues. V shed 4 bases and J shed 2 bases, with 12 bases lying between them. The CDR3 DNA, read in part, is TGTGCCAGCAGCTCCTATAGGGGTGGCAATCAGCCC. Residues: CASSSYRGGNQP. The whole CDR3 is CASSSYRGGNQPQHF.

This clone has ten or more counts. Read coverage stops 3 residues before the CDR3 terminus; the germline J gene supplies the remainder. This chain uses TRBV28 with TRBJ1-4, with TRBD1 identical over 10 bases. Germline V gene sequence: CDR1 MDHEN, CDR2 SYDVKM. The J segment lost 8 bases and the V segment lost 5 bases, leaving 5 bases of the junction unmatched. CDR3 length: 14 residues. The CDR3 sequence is CASSTGTGEEKLFF. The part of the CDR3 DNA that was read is TGTGCCAGCAGTACCGGGACAGGGGAGGAAAAA.

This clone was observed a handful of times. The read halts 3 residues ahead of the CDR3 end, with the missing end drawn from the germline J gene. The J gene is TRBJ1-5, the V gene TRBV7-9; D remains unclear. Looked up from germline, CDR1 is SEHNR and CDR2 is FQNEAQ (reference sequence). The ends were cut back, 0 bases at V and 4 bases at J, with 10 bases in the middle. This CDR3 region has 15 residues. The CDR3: CASSLAGSANQPQHF. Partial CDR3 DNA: TGTGCCAGCAGCTTAGCAGGGTCAGCTAATCAGCCC.

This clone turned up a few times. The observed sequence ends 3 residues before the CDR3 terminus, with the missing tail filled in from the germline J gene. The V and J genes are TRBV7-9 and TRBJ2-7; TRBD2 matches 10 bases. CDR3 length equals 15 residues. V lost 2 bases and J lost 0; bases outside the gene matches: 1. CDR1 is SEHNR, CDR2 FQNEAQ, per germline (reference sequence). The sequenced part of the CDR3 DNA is TGTGCCAGCAGCTTAACTAGCGGGAACTCCTACGAG. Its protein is CASSLTSGNSYE. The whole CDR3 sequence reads CASSLTSGNSYEQYF.

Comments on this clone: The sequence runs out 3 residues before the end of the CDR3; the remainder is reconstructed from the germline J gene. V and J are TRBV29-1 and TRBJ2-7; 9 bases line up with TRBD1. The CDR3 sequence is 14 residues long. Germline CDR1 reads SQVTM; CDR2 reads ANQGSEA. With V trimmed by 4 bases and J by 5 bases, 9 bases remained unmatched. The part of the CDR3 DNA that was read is TGCAGCGTTGGTAGGACAGGGGTAAAGAACGAG. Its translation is CSVGRTGVKNE. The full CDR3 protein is CSVGRTGVKNEQYF.

The CDR3 is CASSVNRGNIAEAFF. The DNA read from the CDR3 is TGTGCCAGCAGCGTCAACAGGGGCAATATCGCTGAA. The V and J genes are TRBV7-2 and TRBJ1-1; TRBD1 aligns across 7 bases. The missing CDR3 end, 3 residues past where the read stops, is filled in from the germline J gene. The V gene end was trimmed by 5 bases and the J gene end by 6 bases; junction bases not matched to a gene: 12. The CDR3 is 15 amino acids. Germline-derived CDR1 and CDR2 are SGHTA and FQGNSA.

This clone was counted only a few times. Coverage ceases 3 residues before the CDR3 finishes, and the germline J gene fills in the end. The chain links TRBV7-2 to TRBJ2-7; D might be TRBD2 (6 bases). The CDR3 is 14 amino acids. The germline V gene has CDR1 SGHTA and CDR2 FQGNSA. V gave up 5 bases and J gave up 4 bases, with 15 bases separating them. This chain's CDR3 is CASSHSGGGYEQYF. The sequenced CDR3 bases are TGTGCCAGCAGCCATAGCGGAGGTGGGTACGAG.

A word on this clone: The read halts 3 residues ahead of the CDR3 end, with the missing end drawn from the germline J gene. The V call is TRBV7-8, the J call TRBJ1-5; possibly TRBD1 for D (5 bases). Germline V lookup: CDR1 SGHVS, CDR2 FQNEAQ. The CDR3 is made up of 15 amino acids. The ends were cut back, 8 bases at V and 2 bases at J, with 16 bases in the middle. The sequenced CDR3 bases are TGTGCCAGCCTACCGGGGGTTGGACGCAATCAGCCC. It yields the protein CASLPGVGRNQP. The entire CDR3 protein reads CASLPGVGRNQPQHF.

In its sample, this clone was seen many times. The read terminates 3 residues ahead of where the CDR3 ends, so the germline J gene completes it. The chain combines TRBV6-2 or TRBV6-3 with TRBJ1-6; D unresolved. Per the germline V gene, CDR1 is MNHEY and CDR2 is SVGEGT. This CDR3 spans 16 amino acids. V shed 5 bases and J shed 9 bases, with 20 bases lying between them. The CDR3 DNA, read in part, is TGTGCCAGCAGTCATACCGAGACTACCAGGAGTTCACCC. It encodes CASSHTETTRSSP. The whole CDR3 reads CASSHTETTRSSPLHF.

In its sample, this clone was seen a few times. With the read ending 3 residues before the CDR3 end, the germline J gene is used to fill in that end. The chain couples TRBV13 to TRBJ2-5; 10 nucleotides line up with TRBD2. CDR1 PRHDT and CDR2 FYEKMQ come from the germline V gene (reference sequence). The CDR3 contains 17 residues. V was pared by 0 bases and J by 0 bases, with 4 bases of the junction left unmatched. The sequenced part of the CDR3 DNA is TGTGCCAGCAGCTTAGGGGTGGGACTAGCGAACCAAGAGACC. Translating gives CASSLGVGLANQET. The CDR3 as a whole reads CASSLGVGLANQETQYF.

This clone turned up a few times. The CDR3: CASSRRDRNEKLFF. The CDR3 DNA, read in part, is TGTGCCAGCAGCCGCAGGGACAGAAATGAAAAA. The genes are TRBV7-9 and TRBJ1-4, with 7 bases fitting TRBD1. The sequenced fragment ends 3 residues before the CDR3 boundary, so the rest is inferred from the germline J gene. The germline gives CDR1 SEHNR, CDR2 FQNEAQ (reference sequence). The CDR3 runs to 14 residues. Trimming cost V 5 bases and J 5 bases; bases outside gene matches: 5. The full variable domain, completed using reference TRBV7-9 and TRBJ1-4, is DTGVSQNPRHKITKRGQNVTFRCDPISEHNRLYWYRQTLGQGPEFLTYFQNEAQLEKSRLLSDRFSAERPKGSFSTLEIQRTEQGDSAMYLCASSRRDRNEKLFFGSGTQLSVL.

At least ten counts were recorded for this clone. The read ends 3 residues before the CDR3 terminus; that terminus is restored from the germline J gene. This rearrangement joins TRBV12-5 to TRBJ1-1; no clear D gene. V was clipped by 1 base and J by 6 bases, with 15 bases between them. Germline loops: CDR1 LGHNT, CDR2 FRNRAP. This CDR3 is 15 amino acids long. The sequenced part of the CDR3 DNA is TGTGCTAGTGGTTTGGCCCTCACGACTAAAGCTGAA. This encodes CASGLALTTKAE. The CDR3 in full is CASGLALTTKAEAFF.